These 7 T cell receptor beta chains originate from one sample sequenced in a study of beta chain features in type 1 diabetes. General study points: In all four CD4+ subsets, TCRB CDR3 length was significantly, moderately reduced in type 1 diabetes.

All of the isolated RNA was reverse transcribed, so expressed TCRB transcripts were sequenced. Repertoires were generated with immunoSEQ multiplex PCR, while TCRdb's copy carries only in-frame clones and drops some. Of 500,000 to 650,000 clones in the sample, 12% are singletons; the top ten hold around 0.12%. Their antigens remain unidentified. The sequenced material came from naive CD4+ T cells from blood. Receptor source: a man younger than 40 with type 1 diabetes.

The V call is TRBV6-5, the J call TRBJ2-3, with D hard to call. The germline gives CDR1 MNHEY, CDR2 SVGAGI. The CDR3 has 14 residues. V was shortened by 2 bases and J by 0 bases, with 6 bases between the two germline ends. The CDR3 loop reads CASSYLGSTDTQYF. CDR3 sequence (DNA): TGTGCCAGCAGTTACCTCGGCAGCACAGATACGCAGTATTTT.

This clone was counted a few times. The V gene is TRBV18, the J gene TRBJ2-7; TRBD1 matches at 9 bases. This CDR3 comprises 15 residues. Unmatched junction bases numbered 4, after V lost 3 bases and J lost 1 base. Per the germline V gene, CDR1 is KGHSH and CDR2 is LQKENI. The CDR3 sequence: CASSPRQGESYEQYF. CDR3 DNA sequence: TGTGCCAGCTCACCCCGACAGGGGGAATCCTACGAGCAGTACTTC.

J is TRBJ1-6 and V is TRBV9; D call uncertain. The CDR3 sequence is 16 residues long. Germline lookup yields CDR1 SGDLS and CDR2 YYNGEE. The V gene lost 4 bases and the J gene lost 0 bases, with 11 bases spanning the gap. The CDR3 region has the DNA TGTGCCAGCAGCTCGGGTTCTAGCTCCTATAATTCACCCCTCCACTTT. Protein: CASSSGSSSYNSPLHF.

This clone was counted a few times. The chain links TRBV29-1 to TRBJ1-1; TRBD1 might be the D (6 bases). In germline, CDR1 is SQVTM, CDR2 ANQGSEA. There are 13 residues in the CDR3. V was clipped by 6 bases and J by 4 bases, with 15 bases between them. In nucleotides, the CDR3 is TGCAGCGTCGGATCCAGGGGTGGCACTGAAGCTTTCTTT. It encodes CSVGSRGGTEAFF.

The chain joins TRBV7-9 to TRBJ1-2; TRBD1 agrees at 7 bases. Germline V CDR1 and CDR2: SEHNR, FQNEAQ (reference sequence). J was trimmed by 7 bases and V by 5 bases; bases with no gene match: 10. This CDR3 region has 14 residues. The CDR3 reads CASSPYRGQGGYTF. CDR3 DNA: TGTGCCAGCAGCCCTTACAGGGGCCAGGGTGGCTACACCTTC.

The chain recombines TRBV14 with TRBJ2-5; TRBD1 matches at 7 bases. Trimming took 5 bases from V and 4 from J; bases not matched to a gene: 7. The CDR3 is 14 amino acids. Germline CDR1 reads SGHDN; CDR2 reads FVKESK. In DNA form, the CDR3 reads TGTGCCAGCAGCGTAACAGGGGTCTTAGAGACCCAGTACTTC. Residues: CASSVTGVLETQYF.

The V gene is TRBV4-1, the J gene TRBJ1-5; 8 bases match TRBD1. CDR1 is MGHRA and CDR2 is YSYEKL in the germline V gene. The V segment lost 3 bases and the J segment 12 bases; nucleotides outside the gene matches: 10. The CDR3 is 14 residues long. CDR3 nucleotides: TGCGCCAGCAGCCATGGACAGGGTGCGGGAAACCAGCATTTT. It specifies CASSHGQGAGNQHF.